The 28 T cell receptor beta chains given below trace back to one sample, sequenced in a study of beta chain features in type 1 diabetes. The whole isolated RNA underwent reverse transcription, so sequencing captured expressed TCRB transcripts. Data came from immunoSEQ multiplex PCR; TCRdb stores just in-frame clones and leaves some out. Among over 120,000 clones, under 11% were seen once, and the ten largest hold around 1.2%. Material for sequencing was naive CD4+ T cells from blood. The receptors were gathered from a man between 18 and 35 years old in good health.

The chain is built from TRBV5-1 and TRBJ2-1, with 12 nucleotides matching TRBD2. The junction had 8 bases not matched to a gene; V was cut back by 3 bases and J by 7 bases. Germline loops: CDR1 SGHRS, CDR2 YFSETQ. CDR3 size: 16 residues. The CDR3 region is CASSYLAGGPGNEQFF. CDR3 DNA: TGCGCCAGCAGCTACCTAGCGGGGGGGCCGGGAAATGAGCAGTTCTTC.

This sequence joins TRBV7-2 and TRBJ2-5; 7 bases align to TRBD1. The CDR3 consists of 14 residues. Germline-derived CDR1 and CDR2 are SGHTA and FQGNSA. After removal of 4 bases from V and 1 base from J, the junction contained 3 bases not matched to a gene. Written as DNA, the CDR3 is TGTGCCAGCAGCTCCGACAGGGTCCAAGAGACCCAGTACTTC. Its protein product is CASSSDRVQETQYF.

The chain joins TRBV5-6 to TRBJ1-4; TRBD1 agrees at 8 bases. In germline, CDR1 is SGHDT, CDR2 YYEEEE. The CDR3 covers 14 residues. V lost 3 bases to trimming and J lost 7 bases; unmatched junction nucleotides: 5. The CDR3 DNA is TGTGCCAGCAGCTACGGACAGGGCGGTGAAAAACTGTTTTTT. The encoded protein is CASSYGQGGEKLFF. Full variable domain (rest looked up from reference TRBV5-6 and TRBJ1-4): DAGVTQSPTHLIKTRGQQVTLRCSPKSGHDTVSWYQQALGQGPQFIFQYYEEEERQRGNFPDRFSGHQFPNYSSELNVNALLLGDSALYLCASSYGQGGEKLFFGSGTQLSVL.

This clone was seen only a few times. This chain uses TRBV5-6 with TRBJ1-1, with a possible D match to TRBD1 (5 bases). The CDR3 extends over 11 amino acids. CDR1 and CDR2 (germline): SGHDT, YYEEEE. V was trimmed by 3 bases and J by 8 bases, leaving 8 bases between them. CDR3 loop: CASSSTEEAFF. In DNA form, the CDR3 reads TGTGCCAGCAGCTCGACAGAAGAAGCTTTCTTT.

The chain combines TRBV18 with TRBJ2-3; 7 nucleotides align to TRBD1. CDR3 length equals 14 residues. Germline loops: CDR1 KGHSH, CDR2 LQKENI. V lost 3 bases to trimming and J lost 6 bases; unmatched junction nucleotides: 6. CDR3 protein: CASSPDRVKDTQYF. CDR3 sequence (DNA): TGTGCCAGCTCACCCGACAGGGTTAAGGATACGCAGTATTTT.

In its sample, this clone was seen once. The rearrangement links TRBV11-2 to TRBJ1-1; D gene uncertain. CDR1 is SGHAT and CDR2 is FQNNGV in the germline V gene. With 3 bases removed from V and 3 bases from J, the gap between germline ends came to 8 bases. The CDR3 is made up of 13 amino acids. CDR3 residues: CASSLGEDTEAFF. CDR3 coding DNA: TGTGCCAGCAGCTTGGGTGAGGACACTGAAGCTTTCTTT.

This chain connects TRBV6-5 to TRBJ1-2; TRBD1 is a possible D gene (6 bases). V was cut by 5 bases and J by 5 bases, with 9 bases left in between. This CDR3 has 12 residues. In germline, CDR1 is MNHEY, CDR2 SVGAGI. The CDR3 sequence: CASSVQGYGYTF. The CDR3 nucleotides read TGTGCCAGCAGTGTACAGGGTTATGGCTACACCTTC.

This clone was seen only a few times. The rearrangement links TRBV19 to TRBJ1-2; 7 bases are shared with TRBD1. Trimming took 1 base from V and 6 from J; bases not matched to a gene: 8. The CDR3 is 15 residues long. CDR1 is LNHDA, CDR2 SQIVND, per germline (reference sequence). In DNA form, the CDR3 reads TGTGCCAGTAGTATAGCCCCGCCAGGGGGTCATGGCTACACCTTC. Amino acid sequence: CASSIAPPGGHGYTF.

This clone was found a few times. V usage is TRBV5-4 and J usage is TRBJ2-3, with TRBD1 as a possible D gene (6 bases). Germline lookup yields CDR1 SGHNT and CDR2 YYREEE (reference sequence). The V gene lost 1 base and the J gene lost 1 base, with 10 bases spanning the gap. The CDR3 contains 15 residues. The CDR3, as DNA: TGTGCCAGCAGCTTGAGCGCAGGGGGCACAGATACGCAGTATTTT. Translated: CASSLSAGGTDTQYF. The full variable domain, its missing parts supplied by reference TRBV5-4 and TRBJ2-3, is ETGVTQSPTHLIKTRGQQVTLRCSSQSGHNTVSWYQQALGQGPQFIFQYYREEENGRGNFPPRFSGLQFPNYSSELNVNALELDDSALYLCASSLSAGGTDTQYFGPGTRLTVL.

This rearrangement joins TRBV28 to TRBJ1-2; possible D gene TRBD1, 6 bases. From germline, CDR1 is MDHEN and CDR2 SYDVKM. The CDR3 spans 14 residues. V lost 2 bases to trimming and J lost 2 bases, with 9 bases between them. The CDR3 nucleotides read TGTGCCAGCAGTTTACCAGGACAGAACTATGGCTACACCTTC. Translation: CASSLPGQNYGYTF.

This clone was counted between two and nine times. DNA for the CDR3: TGTGCCAGCAGTTTAAGGACACACAGCTCCTACGAGCAGTACTTC. It yields the protein CASSLRTHSSYEQYF. The rearrangement uses TRBV28 and TRBJ2-7; D might be TRBD1 (5 bases). The CDR3 has 15 amino acids. The V and J ends lost 2 bases and 0 bases respectively, with 11 bases between them. Germline assignment: CDR1 MDHEN and CDR2 SYDVKM.

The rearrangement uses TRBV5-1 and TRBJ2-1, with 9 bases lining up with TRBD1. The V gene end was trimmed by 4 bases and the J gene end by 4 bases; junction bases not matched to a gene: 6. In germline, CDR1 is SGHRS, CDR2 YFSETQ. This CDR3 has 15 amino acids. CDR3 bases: TGCGCCAGCAGCCCCCTGGACAGGGGTTACAATGAGCAGTTCTTC. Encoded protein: CASSPLDRGYNEQFF.

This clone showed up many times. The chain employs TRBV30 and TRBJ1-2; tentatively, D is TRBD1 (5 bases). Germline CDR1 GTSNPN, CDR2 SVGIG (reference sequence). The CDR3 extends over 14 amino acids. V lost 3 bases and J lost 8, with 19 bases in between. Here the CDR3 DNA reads TGTGCCTGGAGCCCAGGGATACACCTTGCGGGCTACACCTTC. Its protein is CAWSPGIHLAGYTF. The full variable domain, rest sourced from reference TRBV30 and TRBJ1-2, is SQTIHQWPATLVQPVGSPLSLECTVEGTSNPNLYWYRQAAGRGLQLLFYSVGIGQISSEVPQNLSASRPQDRQFILSSKKLLLSDSGFYLCAWSPGIHLAGYTFGSGTRLTVV.

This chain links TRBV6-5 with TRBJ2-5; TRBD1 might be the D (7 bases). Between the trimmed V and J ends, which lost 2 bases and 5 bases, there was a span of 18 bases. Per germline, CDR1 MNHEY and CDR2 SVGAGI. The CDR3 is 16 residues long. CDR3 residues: CASSYVQGGKGETQYF. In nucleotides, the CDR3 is TGTGCCAGCAGTTACGTCCAGGGGGGTAAGGGGGAGACCCAGTACTTC.

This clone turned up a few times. The CDR3 spells CASSWDTTSNQPQHF. The CDR3 nucleotides are TGTGCCAGCAGCTGGGACACGACAAGCAATCAGCCCCAGCATTTT. V is TRBV27 and J is TRBJ1-5, with D maybe TRBD1 (6 bases). The CDR3 loop spans 15 amino acids. The V and J ends lost 6 bases and 1 base respectively, with 13 bases between them. CDR1 MNHEY and CDR2 SMNVEV come from the germline V gene (reference sequence).

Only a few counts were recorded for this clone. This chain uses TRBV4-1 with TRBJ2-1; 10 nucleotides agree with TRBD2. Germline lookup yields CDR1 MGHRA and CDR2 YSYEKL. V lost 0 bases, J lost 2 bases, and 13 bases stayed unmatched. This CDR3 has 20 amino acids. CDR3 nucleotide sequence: TGCGCCAGCAGCCAAGATCGGGAGAGCGGGGGGGCTGGGGCCTACAATGAGCAGTTCTTC. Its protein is CASSQDRESGGAGAYNEQFF.

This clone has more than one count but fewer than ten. CDR3 nucleotide sequence: TGCGCCAGCAGTGCTGGGACTAGCGGACCATACGAGCAGTACTTC. It yields the protein CASSAGTSGPYEQYF. V usage is TRBV10-2 and J usage is TRBJ2-7, with 11 bases matching TRBD2. Trimming cost V 4 bases and J 4 bases; bases outside gene matches: 6. Germline loops: CDR1 WSHSY, CDR2 SAAADI. The CDR3 consists of 15 residues.

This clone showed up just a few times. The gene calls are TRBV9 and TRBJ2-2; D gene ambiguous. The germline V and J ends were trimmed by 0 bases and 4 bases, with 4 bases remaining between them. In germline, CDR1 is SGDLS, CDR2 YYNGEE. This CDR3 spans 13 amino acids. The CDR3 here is CASSVAGTGELFF. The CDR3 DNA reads TGTGCCAGCAGCGTAGCAGGCACCGGGGAGCTGTTTTTT.

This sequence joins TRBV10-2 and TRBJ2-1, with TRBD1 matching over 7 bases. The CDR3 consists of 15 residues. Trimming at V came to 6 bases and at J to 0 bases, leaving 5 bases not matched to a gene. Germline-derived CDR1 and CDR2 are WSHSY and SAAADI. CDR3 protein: CASRGTDSSYNEQFF. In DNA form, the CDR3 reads TGCGCCAGCAGAGGGACAGACAGCTCCTACAATGAGCAGTTCTTC.

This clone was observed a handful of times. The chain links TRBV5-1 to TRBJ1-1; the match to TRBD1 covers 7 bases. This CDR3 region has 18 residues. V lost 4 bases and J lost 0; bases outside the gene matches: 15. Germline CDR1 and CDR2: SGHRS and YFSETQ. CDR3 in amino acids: CASSPGQAPLLMNTEAFF. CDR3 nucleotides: TGCGCCAGCAGCCCAGGACAGGCTCCACTCCTTATGAACACTGAAGCTTTCTTT.

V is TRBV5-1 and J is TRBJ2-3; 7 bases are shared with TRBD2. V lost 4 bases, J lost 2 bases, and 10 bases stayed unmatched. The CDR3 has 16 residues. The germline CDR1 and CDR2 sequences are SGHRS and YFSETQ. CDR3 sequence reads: CASSLALAADTDTQYF. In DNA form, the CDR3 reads TGCGCCAGCAGCCTGGCCCTAGCGGCAGACACAGATACGCAGTATTTT. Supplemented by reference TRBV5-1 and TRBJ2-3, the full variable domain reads KAGVTQTPRYLIKTRGQQVTLSCSPISGHRSVSWYQQTPGQGLQFLFEYFSETQRNKGNFPGRFSGRQFSNSRSEMNVSTLELGDSALYLCASSLALAADTDTQYFGPGTRLTVL.

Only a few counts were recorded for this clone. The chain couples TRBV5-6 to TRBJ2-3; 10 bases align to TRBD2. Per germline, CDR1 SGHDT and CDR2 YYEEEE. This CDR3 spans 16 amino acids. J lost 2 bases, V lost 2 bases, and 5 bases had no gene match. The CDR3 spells CASSFLAGAYTDTQYF. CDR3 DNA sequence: TGTGCCAGCAGCTTCCTAGCGGGGGCCTACACAGATACGCAGTATTTT.

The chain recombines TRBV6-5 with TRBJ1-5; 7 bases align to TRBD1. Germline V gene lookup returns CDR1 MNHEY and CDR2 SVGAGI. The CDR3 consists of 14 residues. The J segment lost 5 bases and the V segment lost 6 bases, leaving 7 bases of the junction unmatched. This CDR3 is CASSRQGPDQPQHF. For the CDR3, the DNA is TGTGCCAGCAGCCGACAGGGACCAGATCAGCCCCAGCATTTT.

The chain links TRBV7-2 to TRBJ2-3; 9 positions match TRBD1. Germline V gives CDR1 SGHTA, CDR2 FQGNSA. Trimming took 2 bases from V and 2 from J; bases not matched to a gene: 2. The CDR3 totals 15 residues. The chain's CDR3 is CASSLRTGATDTQYF. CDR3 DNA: TGTGCCAGCAGCTTAAGGACAGGGGCCACAGATACGCAGTATTTT.

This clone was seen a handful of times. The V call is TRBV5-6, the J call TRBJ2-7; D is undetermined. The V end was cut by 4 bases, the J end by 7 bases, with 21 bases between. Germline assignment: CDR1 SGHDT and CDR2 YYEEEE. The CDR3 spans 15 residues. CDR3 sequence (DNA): TGTGCCAGCAGCACCTGGTCCCAGGTGGGTTGGGAGCAGTACTTC. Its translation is CASSTWSQVGWEQYF.

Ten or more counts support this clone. CDR3 in amino acids: CAWSRQGMAGANVLTF. Here the CDR3 DNA reads TGTGCCTGGAGTAGGCAGGGGATGGCTGGGGCCAACGTCCTGACTTTC. V is TRBV30 and J is TRBJ2-6; the D gene is possibly TRBD1 (6 bases). The CDR3 has 16 residues. The germline CDR1 and CDR2 sequences are GTSNPN and SVGIG (reference sequence). V lost 2 bases and J lost 2, with 13 bases in between.

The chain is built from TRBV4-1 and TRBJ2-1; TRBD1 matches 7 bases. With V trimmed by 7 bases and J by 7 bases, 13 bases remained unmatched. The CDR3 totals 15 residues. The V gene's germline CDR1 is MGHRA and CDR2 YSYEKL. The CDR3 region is CASKFLGQRENEQFF. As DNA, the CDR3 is TGCGCCAGCAAGTTTTTGGGACAGAGGGAGAATGAGCAGTTCTTC.

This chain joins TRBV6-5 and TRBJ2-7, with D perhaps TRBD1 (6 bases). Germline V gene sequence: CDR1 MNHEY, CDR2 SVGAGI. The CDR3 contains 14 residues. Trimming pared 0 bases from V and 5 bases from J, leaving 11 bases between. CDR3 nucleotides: TGTGCCAGCAGTTACTCGACAGGCCGAAACGAGCAGTACTTC. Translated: CASSYSTGRNEQYF.